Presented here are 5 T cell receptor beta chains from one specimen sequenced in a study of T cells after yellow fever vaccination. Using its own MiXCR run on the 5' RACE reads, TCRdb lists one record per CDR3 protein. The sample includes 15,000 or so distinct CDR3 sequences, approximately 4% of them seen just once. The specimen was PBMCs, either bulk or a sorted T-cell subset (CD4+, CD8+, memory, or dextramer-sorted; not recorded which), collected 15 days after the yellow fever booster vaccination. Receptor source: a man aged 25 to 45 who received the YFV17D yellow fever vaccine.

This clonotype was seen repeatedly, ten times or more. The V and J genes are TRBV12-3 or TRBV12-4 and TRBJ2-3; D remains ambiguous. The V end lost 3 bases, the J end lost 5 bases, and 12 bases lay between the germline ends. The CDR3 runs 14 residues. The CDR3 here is CASSLVLEGDTQYF. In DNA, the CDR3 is TGTGCCAGCAGTTTGGTACTTGAAGGAGATACGCAGTATTTT.

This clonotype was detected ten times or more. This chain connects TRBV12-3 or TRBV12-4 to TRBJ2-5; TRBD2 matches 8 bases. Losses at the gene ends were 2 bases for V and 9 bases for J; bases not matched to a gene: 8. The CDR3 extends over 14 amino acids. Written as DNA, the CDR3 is TGTGCCAGCAGTTTAAGGACTAGCCTGGGTTCCCAGTACTTC. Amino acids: CASSLRTSLGSQYF.

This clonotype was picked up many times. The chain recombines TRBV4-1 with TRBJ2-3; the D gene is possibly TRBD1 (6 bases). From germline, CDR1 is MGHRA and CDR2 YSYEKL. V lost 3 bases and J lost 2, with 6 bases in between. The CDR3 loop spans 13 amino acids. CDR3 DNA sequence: TGCGCCAGCAGCCAGGGACACACAGATACGCAGTATTTT. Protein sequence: CASSQGHTDTQYF.

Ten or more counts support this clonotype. CDR3 sequence (DNA): TGTGCCAGCAGTTTGAGGGTCCCAAATCAGCCCCAGCATTTT. Protein: CASSLRVPNQPQHF. The chain joins TRBV28 to TRBJ1-5; unclear D gene. Between the trimmed V and J ends, which lost 3 bases and 4 bases, there was a span of 10 bases. The CDR3 has 14 amino acids. The germline V gene has CDR1 MDHEN and CDR2 SYDVKM.

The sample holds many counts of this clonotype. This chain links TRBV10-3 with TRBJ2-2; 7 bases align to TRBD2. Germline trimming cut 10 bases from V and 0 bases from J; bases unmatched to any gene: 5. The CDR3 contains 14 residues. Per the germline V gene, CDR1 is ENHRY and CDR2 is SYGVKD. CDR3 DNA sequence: TGTGCCACCGAGCGGGACCCGAACACCGGGGAGCTGTTTTTT. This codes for CATERDPNTGELFF.